Shown below are 21 T cell receptor beta chains from a single sample sequenced in a study of blood T cell repertoires in COVID-19. The repertoire was sequenced with immunoSEQ multiplex PCR; TCRdb's copy has only in-frame clones and lacks some. The sample consists of roughly 250,000 clones, about 85% of them appearing once. The sequenced material came from peripheral blood. The receptor source for this set is a human donor with COVID-19, enrolled during active disease. The donor label of this sample is uncertain.

V and J are TRBV6-9 and TRBJ2-7, with 9 bases matching TRBD2. The germline V gene has CDR1 MNHGY and CDR2 SVAAGI. V shed 0 bases, J shed 2 bases, and the junction held 8 bases outside the gene matches. The CDR3 has 17 residues. CDR3 in amino acids: CASSYSRLAGQPYEQYF. CDR3 sequence (DNA): TGTGCCAGCAGTTATTCCCGCCTAGCGGGACAACCCTACGAGCAGTACTTC.

The V gene is TRBV9, the J gene TRBJ2-7, with 11 bases fitting TRBD2. Germline trimming cut 3 bases from V and 2 bases from J; bases unmatched to any gene: 7. Germline V gene data show CDR1 as SGDLS and CDR2 as YYNGEE. The CDR3 has 16 residues. This CDR3 reads CASSATGTSGTYEQYF. The CDR3 nucleotides read TGTGCCAGCAGCGCCACCGGGACTAGCGGAACCTACGAGCAGTACTTC.

The chain links TRBV5-1 to TRBJ2-1, with 11 bases matching TRBD2. Germline V CDR1 and CDR2: SGHRS, YFSETQ. The V segment lost 0 bases and the J segment 10 bases; nucleotides outside the gene matches: 9. CDR3 size: 16 residues. The CDR3 sequence is CASSLAVVAGGQEQFF. The CDR3 DNA sequence: TGCGCCAGCAGCTTGGCCGTGGTAGCGGGAGGGCAGGAGCAGTTCTTC.

V and J are TRBV7-3 and TRBJ2-1; D may be TRBD1 (6 bases). Germline values: CDR1 SGHTA, CDR2 FQGTGA. V gave up 5 bases and J gave up 14 bases, with 13 bases separating them. The CDR3 is 11 amino acids. The CDR3 sequence is CASSQQGPKFF. For the CDR3, the DNA is TGTGCCAGCAGCCAACAGGGCCCGAAGTTCTTC.

The table lists this clone with a few counts. V is TRBV11-2 and J is TRBJ2-3; 7 bases agree with TRBD1. The J segment lost 0 bases and the V segment lost 4 bases, leaving 7 bases of the junction unmatched. CDR3 length: 16 amino acids. In germline, CDR1 is SGHAT, CDR2 FQNNGV. CDR3 coding DNA: TGTGCCAGCAGCTCAACAGGGGCCGCTAGCACAGATACGCAGTATTTT. It specifies CASSSTGAASTDTQYF.

This sequence joins TRBV6-5 and TRBJ1-2; no firm D call. Germline V CDR1 and CDR2: MNHEY, SVGAGI. V dropped 6 bases and J dropped 2 bases, with 7 bases sitting between them. The CDR3 has 12 residues. The CDR3 region has the DNA TGTGCCAGCAGCGAGGCCAACTATGGCTACACCTTC. Translation gives CASSEANYGYTF.

This chain connects TRBV6-1 to TRBJ2-7; 11 bases are shared with TRBD2. V lost 3 bases, J lost 3 bases, and 4 bases stayed unmatched. The CDR3 extends over 15 amino acids. CDR1 and CDR2 from the germline V gene are MNHNS and SASEGT. The CDR3 here is CASSDAGTSGYEQYF. Written as DNA, the CDR3 is TGTGCCAGCAGTGATGCCGGGACTAGCGGCTACGAGCAGTACTTC.

The rearrangement links TRBV29-1 to TRBJ1-1, with D possibly TRBD1 on 5 matching bases. With 7 bases removed from V and 4 bases from J, the gap between germline ends came to 16 bases. The CDR3 covers 13 residues. CDR1 is SQVTM and CDR2 is ANQGSEA in the germline V gene. CDR3 protein: CSESKGGGTEAFF. The CDR3, as DNA: TGCAGCGAATCAAAGGGCGGGGGCACTGAAGCTTTCTTT.

V is TRBV19 and J is TRBJ2-3, with a tentative D call TRBD2 (6 bases). The germline V gene encodes CDR1 LNHDA and CDR2 SQIVND (reference sequence). The CDR3 consists of 15 residues. V dropped 3 bases and J dropped 6 bases, with 16 bases sitting between them. CDR3: CASSIGTGDFDTQYF. CDR3 DNA: TGTGCCAGTAGTATCGGGACGGGAGATTTCGATACGCAGTATTTT.

The V gene is TRBV28, the J gene TRBJ1-5; D might be TRBD1 (6 bases). Germline loops: CDR1 MDHEN, CDR2 SYDVKM. The CDR3 length is 12 residues. V dropped 2 bases and J dropped 10 bases, with 9 bases sitting between them. The CDR3 region has the DNA TGTGCCAGCAGTTTACCACAGGGTCCCCAGCATTTT. It encodes CASSLPQGPQHF.

With regard to this clone: The sample contains more than one DNA sequence encoding this CDR3. The V and J genes are TRBV7-2 and TRBJ1-6; TRBD1 agrees at 9 bases. Trimming removed 5 bases from V and 9 bases from J; junction bases left unmatched: 8. This CDR3 is 15 amino acids long. The germline V gene encodes CDR1 SGHTA and CDR2 FQGNSA. CDR3 in DNA: TGTGCCAGCAGCCTACGGACAGGGGAAGGTTCACCCCTCCACTTT. Protein sequence: CASSLRTGEGSPLHF.

The gene calls are TRBV3-1 (or the pseudogene TRBV3-2) and TRBJ2-7, with 10 bases aligning to TRBD2. Germline CDR1 LGHDT, CDR2 YNNKEL (reference sequence). The length of the CDR3 is 14 residues. Germline trimming cut 4 bases from V and 4 bases from J; bases unmatched to any gene: 4. CDR3 DNA: TGTGCCAGCAGCCCGGGACTAGCGCGGTACGAGCAGTACTTC. It specifies CASSPGLARYEQYF.

The chain recombines TRBV6-5 with TRBJ1-2, with 7 bases aligning to TRBD1. This CDR3 is built from 15 residues. Trimming cost V 7 bases and J 6 bases; bases outside gene matches: 14. Germline values: CDR1 MNHEY, CDR2 SVGAGI. CDR3 in DNA: TGTGCCAGCACCCCCGGTCAGGGGGGCGGAGATGGCTACACCTTC. Translated: CASTPGQGGGDGYTF.

The chain recombines TRBV2 with TRBJ1-5; D is undetermined. Trimming removed 6 bases at V and 2 bases at J, with 8 bases between. CDR1 and CDR2 (germline): SNHLY, FYNNEI. The CDR3 is 13 residues long. This CDR3 reads CASRSGGNQPQHF. CDR3 bases: TGTGCCAGCAGGAGCGGAGGCAATCAGCCCCAGCATTTT.

The V call is TRBV2, the J call TRBJ2-1; the D is unclear. Per the germline V gene, CDR1 is SNHLY and CDR2 is FYNNEI. The CDR3 length is 16 residues. Between the trimmed V and J ends, which lost 7 bases and 0 bases, there was a span of 16 bases. The CDR3 DNA reads TGTGCCAGCACTCGCTTTGATGCGAGCTCCTACAATGAGCAGTTCTTC. It yields the protein CASTRFDASSYNEQFF.

The chain combines TRBV10-2 with TRBJ2-5; D might be TRBD2 (6 bases). Germline loops: CDR1 WSHSY, CDR2 SAAADI. The V and J ends lost 3 bases and 1 base respectively, with 12 bases between them. The CDR3 is 15 amino acids. The CDR3 is CASSEGRGGQETQYF. The CDR3 DNA sequence: TGCGCCAGCAGTGAAGGTAGGGGAGGCCAAGAGACCCAGTACTTC.

The chain recombines TRBV11-2 with TRBJ2-1; D is possibly TRBD1 (6 bases). The V end was cut by 3 bases, the J end by 5 bases, with 8 bases between. The CDR3 is 13 residues long. The V gene's germline CDR1 is SGHAT and CDR2 FQNNGV. CDR3: CASSLNRDNEQFF. In DNA form, the CDR3 reads TGTGCCAGCAGCTTGAACAGGGACAATGAGCAGTTCTTC.

The J gene is TRBJ1-1, the V gene TRBV7-2, with 7 bases aligning to TRBD1. Trimming removed 5 bases from V and 1 base from J; junction bases left unmatched: 1. CDR1 and CDR2 from the germline V gene are SGHTA and FQGNSA. The CDR3 is 13 amino acids. The DNA for the CDR3 is TGTGCCAGCAGCCCAGGGGGGAACACTGAAGCTTTCTTT. It specifies CASSPGGNTEAFF.

This clone is a singleton in its sample. The chain is built from TRBV7-8 and TRBJ1-3, with D possibly being TRBD1 (5 bases). Germline V gives CDR1 SGHVS, CDR2 FQNEAQ. The CDR3 covers 14 residues. V was clipped by 1 base and J by 4 bases, with 8 bases between them. CDR3 in amino acids: CASSLGTGGNTIYF. As DNA, the CDR3 is TGTGCCAGCAGCTTAGGTACAGGAGGAAACACCATATATTTT.

In this sample, this clone turned up a few times. The chain is built from TRBV7-9 and TRBJ2-5; TRBD2 agrees at 9 bases. Germline CDR1 is SEHNR and CDR2 is FQNEAQ (reference sequence). V lost 5 bases, J lost 5 bases, and 6 bases stayed unmatched. The CDR3 loop spans 14 amino acids. CDR3 residues: CASSPGLATETQYF. In DNA form, the CDR3 reads TGTGCCAGCAGCCCGGGACTAGCTACGGAGACCCAGTACTTC.

This clone was detected once. This chain uses TRBV10-2 with TRBJ1-2, with D possibly being TRBD1 (6 bases). Trimming pared 2 bases from V and 3 bases from J, leaving 19 bases between. The CDR3 covers 17 residues. The germline V gene has CDR1 WSHSY and CDR2 SAAADI. CDR3 bases: TGCGCCAGCAGTGAGAGAGGGGAGAGGGGGACATACTATGGCTACACCTTC. Its translation is CASSERGERGTYYGYTF.